This TCR beta chain was sequenced for a study of blood T cell repertoires in COVID-19. Study background: Samples representing acute and convalescent COVID-19 were sourced from the United States, Italy and Spain. The cDNA or gDNA used as material had been derived from T cells, B-cell-depleted T cells, or PBMCs.

CDR1 SGHAT and CDR2 FQDESV come from the germline V gene (reference sequence). With V trimmed by 5 bases and J by 4 bases, 5 bases remained unmatched. The CDR3 loop spans 15 amino acids. Per the authors' pipeline: Nucleated cell number was recorded as an estimate derived from reference gene primer amplification. Some clones are missing from TCRdb's copy, which holds only in-frame ones; the method was immunoSEQ multiplex PCR. V, J and clone size reflect that table, while D and trimming were determined from the DNA. The sample has around 35,000 clones, about 88% seen once. Sequencing was done on a sample of peripheral blood. This clonotype was sampled from an older man with acute or convalescent COVID-19. This chain links TRBV11-1 with TRBJ1-5; 10 nucleotides agree with TRBD1. CDR3 region: CASSPGTGVNQPQHF. The CDR3 region has the DNA TGTGCCAGCAGCCCTGGGACAGGGGTAAATCAGCCCCAGCATTTT.